This TCR beta chain is from a study of beta chain features in type 1 diabetes. Study-level results: A greater similarity of naive, central memory and Treg TCRB repertoires was seen among patients than among healthy donors.

The CDR3 covers 14 residues. The V and J ends lost 3 bases and 0 bases respectively, with 11 bases between them. From germline, CDR1 is GTSNPN and CDR2 SVGIG (reference sequence). Expressed TCRB transcripts were sequenced because the entire RNA isolate underwent reverse transcription. Profiled with immunoSEQ multiplex PCR; TCRdb holds only in-frame clones, not every one. The data show roughly 500,000 clones, 10% to 12% seen once. CD4+ cells of the naive, central memory, regulatory and stem cell-like memory types were sorted via CD45RO/CCR7/CD25/CD127/CD95/CD27. Sorted populations were all over 95% pure. The sample holds a few counts of this clone. As yet, its antigen is unknown.

The chain carries TRBV30 and TRBJ1-1; D possibly corresponds to TRBD1 (6 bases). Sequenced material: naive CD4+ T cells from blood. The receptor was derived from a woman under 30 in good health. The CDR3 DNA follows: TGTGCCTGGAGAGGAGGGGGGATGAACACTGAAGCTTTCTTT. It encodes CAWRGGGMNTEAFF.